What follows describes a single T cell receptor (beta chain). J lost 5 bases, V lost 4 bases, and 3 bases had no gene match. Germline lookup yields CDR1 SGHRS and CDR2 YFSETQ. This CDR3 spans 15 amino acids. This sample was included in a study of Ad26.COV2.S vaccination and SARS-CoV-2 variants. About the research overall: Participant was drawn from the COV1001 Ad26.COV2.S trial arm.

Data came from immunoSEQ multiplex PCR; TCRdb stores just in-frame clones and leaves some out. The sample gives under 400,000 clones, around 87% of which show up once; 3.4% is in the top ten. Treatment reported: 19 received Ad26.COV2.S at low or high dose, single or two shots; about 5 received placebo; per-sample allocation not given. Sampling was done on day 63 after the first vaccine or placebo injection. Sequenced here: peripheral blood, sampled in a trial of Ad26.COV2.S vaccine versus placebo. The chain has TRBV5-1 and TRBJ2-2; 12 bases map to TRBD2. The source of this sequence is a person between 18 and 65 years old who received the Ad26.COV2.S COVID-19 vaccine or a placebo. DNA for the CDR3: TGCGCCAGCAGCCATGGACTAGCGGGGACCGGGGAGCTGTTTTTT. The encoded protein is CASSHGLAGTGELFF.